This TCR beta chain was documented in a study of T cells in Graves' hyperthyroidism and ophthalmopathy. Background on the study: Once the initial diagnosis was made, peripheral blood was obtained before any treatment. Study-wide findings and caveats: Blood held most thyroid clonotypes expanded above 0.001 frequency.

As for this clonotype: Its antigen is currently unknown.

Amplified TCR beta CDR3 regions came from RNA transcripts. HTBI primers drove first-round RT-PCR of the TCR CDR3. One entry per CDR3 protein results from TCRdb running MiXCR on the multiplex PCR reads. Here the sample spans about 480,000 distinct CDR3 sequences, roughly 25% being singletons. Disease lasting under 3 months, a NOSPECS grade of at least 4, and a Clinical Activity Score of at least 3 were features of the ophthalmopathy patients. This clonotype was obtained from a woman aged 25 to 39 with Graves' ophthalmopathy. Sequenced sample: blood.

For the CDR3, the DNA is TGCAGTGCCAAGAGGGGTTGGGGACAGGGGCCTAAGGAGACCCAGTACTTC. The encoded protein is CSAKRGWGQGPKETQYF. The rearrangement links TRBV20-1 to TRBJ2-5; 10 bases map to TRBD1. V lost 6 bases and J lost 5; bases outside the gene matches: 18. CDR1 and CDR2 (germline): DFQATT, SNEGSKA (reference sequence). This CDR3 is 17 amino acids long.